This TCR beta chain was obtained from a study of blood T cell repertoires in COVID-19. Assay: immunoSEQ multiplex PCR; the TCRdb copy retains only in-frame clones and omits some. The profile covers fewer than 500,000 clones, with roughly 90% appearing a single time and less than 0.95% taken by the ten largest. J gave up 4 bases and V 8 bases, and 1 base lay outside the gene matches. CDR1 and CDR2 from the germline V gene are MNHEY and SMNVEV (reference sequence). The CDR3 consists of 12 residues. This chain joins TRBV27 and TRBJ2-7; 11 positions match TRBD1. The source is a man aged 18 to 30 with COVID-19, enrolled during active disease. The source material was peripheral blood. The DNA for the CDR3 is TGTGCCAGCTGGGACAGGGGGTACGAGCAGTACTTC. Encoded protein: CASWDRGYEQYF.